This TCR beta chain was found in a study of regulatory T cells in long-lasting Graves disease. Study-wide points: Persistent Graves' patients showed less TCR diversity than newly diagnosed ones. There were preferences for TRBV28, TRBJ1-2 and TRBJ2-5 in persistent disease. Comparison showed that persistent patients shared more public clonotypes (2,741) than new patients (approximately 930).

As to time point: persistent/refractory GD, antithyroid drugs over 5 years with positive TRAb. With RNA extracted from PBMCs as input, the TCR library was made. Into tubes containing EDTA, approximately 8.9 milliliters of peripheral blood were drawn. The CDR3 is 15 amino acids. The germline V gene encodes CDR1 SGHAT and CDR2 FQNNGV. Deletions cut 4 bases from V and 3 bases from J, with 15 bases between. HTBI primers from iRepertoire and Arm-PCR of CDR3 regions yielded the TCR beta libraries. TCRdb used MiXCR to reprocess the multiplex PCR reads, holding one entry per CDR3 protein. The sample lists a few hundred thousand distinct CDR3 sequences, roughly a quarter occurring once. This clonotype has ten or more counts. The antigen is unknown.

Sequenced here: peripheral blood mononuclear cells (PBMCs), sampled when the disease was refractory, from a patient treated with antithyroid drugs. The sequence derives from a female donor with Graves disease. The V call is TRBV11-2, the J call TRBJ2-5; no firm D call. DNA for the CDR3: TGTGCCAGCAGCTCCCCCGAAGTCTGGGAAGAGACCCAGTACTTC. Protein sequence: CASSSPEVWEETQYF.